This T cell receptor beta chain is from a study of blood T cells in healthy people across ages. Trimming removed 7 bases from V and 2 bases from J; junction bases left unmatched: 1. This CDR3 region has 12 residues. Germline V gene sequence: CDR1 DFQATT, CDR2 SNEGSKA (reference sequence). Every donor gave approximately 10 milliliters of peripheral blood. PCR was performed a second time for about 7 to 11 cycles using a sample-barcoded 5' primer and a J-beta primer mix. TCRdb analysed the 5' RACE reads with MiXCR anew, one entry per CDR3 protein. In the table there are hundreds of thousands of distinct CDR3 sequences, around 27% of which are singletons. This same sample was also part of a study on T cells of mothers and their children. That report notes: Related mother-child pairs shared marginally more repertoire than unrelated pairs, though not significantly.

The clonotype was recovered from a boy aged 2 to 10 in good health. Sequencing input: blood. The chain carries TRBV20-1 and TRBJ2-2; 7 nucleotides match TRBD1. The CDR3, as DNA: TGCAGTGGACAGGGTAACACCGGGGAGCTGTTTTTT. Translating it yields CSGQGNTGELFF.